This T cell receptor beta chain emerged from a study of cytomegalovirus exposure and HLA in healthy donors. Trimming pared 8 bases from V and 4 bases from J, leaving 14 bases between. CDR1 and CDR2 from the germline V gene are SQVTM and ANQGSEA. This CDR3 region has 12 residues. Study-level points and caveats: The study flagged some 170 TCR beta chains as cytomegalovirus-associated. It was only CMV serostatus that was available as immune exposure information. As was reported, the HLA-A and HLA-B alleles of most subjects were accurately predicted from TCR beta sequences. Presence/absence analyses supposed approximately even sequencing depth among donors.

With 60 Vbeta and 13 Jbeta primers, the PCR was carried out. Assay used: immunoSEQ multiplex PCR; TCRdb lists only in-frame clones, some missing. The table records roughly 77,000 clones, 55% to 75% of them present only once. A word on this clone: Its antigen remains unidentified.

This receptor was taken from a woman aged 40 to 50 in good health and CMV-seropositive. Sequencing used PBMCs. The V and J genes are TRBV29-1 and TRBJ1-2; possible D gene TRBD1, 5 bases. The CDR3 is CSFFGGVYGYTF. The CDR3 DNA follows: TGCAGCTTCTTCGGAGGGGTCTATGGCTACACCTTC.